This entry lists 9 T cell receptor beta chains sequenced from one sample in a study of monozygotic twins with inflammatory bowel disease. TCRdb derives one entry per CDR3 protein from the 5' RACE reads, leaving out DNA. In all, the sample yields around 380,000 distinct CDR3 sequences. The specimen sequenced was blood. These receptor sequences come from a human donor with ulcerative colitis or Crohn's disease, or a healthy co-twin of an affected twin (not recorded which).

V usage is TRBV18 and J usage is TRBJ2-3. The germline V gene has CDR1 KGHSH and CDR2 LQKENI. The CDR3 is 13 amino acids. The CDR3 spells CASSPNVGDTQYF.

This sequence joins TRBV2 and TRBJ2-7; as DNA is missing, the TRBD2 call by TCRdb cannot be tested. The CDR3 sequence is 18 residues long. CDR1 and CDR2 (germline): SNHLY, FYNNEI. The CDR3 is CASSESLAGVGDSYEQYF.

This sequence joins TRBV20-1 and TRBJ1-1. Germline CDR1 reads DFQATT; CDR2 reads SNEGSKA (reference sequence). There are 12 residues in the CDR3. The CDR3 reads CSVADPNTEAFF.

The chain joins TRBV7-6 to TRBJ2-1; TCRdb names TRBD1, which stays unverified in the absence of DNA. The CDR3 runs 15 residues. Per germline, CDR1 SGHVS and CDR2 FNYEAQ. The CDR3 reads CASSKATGDYNEQFF.

The chain carries TRBV14 and TRBJ2-2. CDR1 is SGHDN and CDR2 is FVKESK in the germline V gene. CDR3 size: 16 residues. The CDR3 here is CASSQAEAANTGELFF. The full variable domain, its missing parts supplied by reference TRBV14 and TRBJ2-2, is EAGVTQFPSHSVIEKGQTVTLRCDPISGHDNLYWYRRVMGKEIKFLLHFVKESKQDESGMPNNRFLAERTGGTYSTLKVQPAELEDSGVYFCASSQAEAANTGELFFGEGSRLTVL.

The gene calls are TRBV19 and TRBJ1-5; TCRdb's D call of TRBD1 is untestable without DNA. CDR3 length: 16 residues. Germline values: CDR1 LNHDA, CDR2 SQIVND (reference sequence). The CDR3 sequence is CASSIPGQGAKQPQHF.

This chain connects TRBV10-2 to TRBJ1-1. The CDR3 is 17 amino acids. Per the germline V gene, CDR1 is WSHSY and CDR2 is SAAADI. CDR3 sequence: CASSEPAGGTANTEAFF.

V usage is TRBV5-1 and J usage is TRBJ1-2; no DNA is available, so the TRBD1 call from TCRdb remains unchecked. The CDR3 runs 15 residues. The V gene's germline CDR1 is SGHRS and CDR2 YFSETQ. This CDR3 is CASSQRQGQNYGYTF.

This sequence joins TRBV30 and TRBJ2-2; the TCRdb call, TRBD1, lacks DNA for checking. Germline V gene data show CDR1 as GTSNPN and CDR2 as SVGIG (reference sequence). The CDR3 runs to 14 residues. The CDR3 here is CAWNRDSNTGELFF.